What follows are 31 T cell receptor beta chains derived from one specimen sequenced in a study of cytomegalovirus exposure and HLA in healthy donors. The primer mix had 60 Vbeta and 13 Jbeta primers. Method: immunoSEQ multiplex PCR; TCRdb's copy keeps in-frame clones and lacks some. The sample holds 85,000 to 95,000 clones, over 70% seen once. Input material: PBMCs. Receptors originate from a man aged 25-45 years in good health and CMV-seropositive.

The rearrangement uses TRBV27 and TRBJ2-1; possible D gene TRBD1, 6 bases. This CDR3 is 14 amino acids long. Trimming cost V 1 base and J 8 bases, with 12 bases left between them. CDR1 is MNHEY, CDR2 SMNVEV, per germline (reference sequence). The CDR3 region has the DNA TGTGCCAGCAGTTTATGGCAGGGGAACGATGAGCAGTTCTTC. This codes for CASSLWQGNDEQFF.

This chain links TRBV7-2 with TRBJ2-2; D perhaps matches TRBD1 (5 bases). V lost 5 bases to trimming and J lost 1 base, with 14 bases between them. CDR1 SGHTA and CDR2 FQGNSA come from the germline V gene. This CDR3 has 16 residues. DNA for the CDR3: TGTGCCAGCAGCCCCCGTTCCAGGGTGAACACCGGGGAGCTGTTTTTT. Translated: CASSPRSRVNTGELFF.

This clone was detected only a few times. The V gene is TRBV6-4, the J gene TRBJ2-3, with TRBD2 matching over 8 bases. This CDR3 spans 14 amino acids. Unmatched junction bases numbered 2, after V lost 4 bases and J lost 2 bases. Germline values: CDR1 MRHNA, CDR2 SNTAGT. The CDR3 nucleotides read TGTGCCAGCAGTGTGGGACTAGACACAGATACGCAGTATTTT. Translated: CASSVGLDTDTQYF.

This chain joins TRBV28 and TRBJ2-3; 9 bases agree with TRBD2. The junction had 8 bases not matched to a gene; V was cut back by 5 bases and J by 2 bases. CDR1 and CDR2 from the germline V gene are MDHEN and SYDVKM. The CDR3 length is 16 residues. CDR3 nucleotide sequence: TGTGCCAGCAGTCCCCCCGCGGGAGGGGCCACAGATACGCAGTATTTT. It specifies CASSPPAGGATDTQYF.

The chain combines TRBV5-1 with TRBJ2-5; tentative D call: TRBD1 (6 bases). The germline CDR1 and CDR2 sequences are SGHRS and YFSETQ. The CDR3 extends over 16 amino acids. Trimming took 4 bases from V and 5 from J, leaving 21 bases between them. The CDR3 spells CASSPGAGAFQETQYF. Here the CDR3 DNA reads TGCGCCAGCAGCCCCGGGGCAGGGGCATTTCAGGAGACCCAGTACTTC.

V gene TRBV25-1 combines with J gene TRBJ2-7; 7 bases fit TRBD1. Germline CDR1 reads MGHDK; CDR2 reads SYGVNS. The CDR3 has 15 amino acids. The ends lost 3 bases at V and 1 base at J; junction bases unmatched: 6. The CDR3: CASSDYRGGSYEQYF. The CDR3 DNA reads TGTGCCAGCAGTGACTACAGGGGCGGGTCCTACGAGCAGTACTTC.

This sequence joins TRBV5-1 and TRBJ1-1, with D uncertain. This CDR3 has 16 residues. Germline V gives CDR1 SGHRS, CDR2 YFSETQ. The V and J ends lost 0 bases and 3 bases respectively, with 15 bases between them. This CDR3 is CASSLDLAGFDTEAFF. The CDR3 DNA reads as TGCGCCAGCAGCTTGGACCTAGCGGGGTTTGACACTGAAGCTTTCTTT. The complete variable domain, with remaining parts taken from reference TRBV5-1 and TRBJ1-1, reads KAGVTQTPRYLIKTRGQQVTLSCSPISGHRSVSWYQQTPGQGLQFLFEYFSETQRNKGNFPGRFSGRQFSNSRSEMNVSTLELGDSALYLCASSLDLAGFDTEAFFGQGTRLTVV.

This clone was observed a few times. The same CDR3 arises from other DNA sequences in this sample as well. The V and J genes are TRBV27 and TRBJ1-4, with 9 nucleotides matching TRBD1. The V segment lost 5 bases and the J segment 7 bases; nucleotides outside the gene matches: 5. This CDR3 is 14 amino acids long. Germline V gene data show CDR1 as MNHEY and CDR2 as SMNVEV (reference sequence). The CDR3 DNA reads TGTGCCAGCAGTCCCAGGACAGGGGTTGAAAAACTGTTTTTT. It is translated as CASSPRTGVEKLFF. The full variable domain, its missing parts supplied by reference TRBV27 and TRBJ1-4, is EAQVTQNPRYLITVTGKKLTVTCSQNMNHEYMSWYRQDPGLGLRQIYYSMNVEVTDKGDVPEGYKVSRKEKRNFPLILESPSPNQTSLYFCASSPRTGVEKLFFGSGTQLSVL.

The V gene is TRBV28, the J gene TRBJ2-3, with 9 bases identical to TRBD1. The CDR3 contains 15 residues. The V gene's germline CDR1 is MDHEN and CDR2 SYDVKM. Trimming cost V 3 bases and J 2 bases; bases outside gene matches: 3. DNA for the CDR3: TGTGCCAGCAGTTTGGGACAGGGACACACAGATACGCAGTATTTT. It specifies CASSLGQGHTDTQYF.

This chain links TRBV7-9 with TRBJ1-2; tentative D call: TRBD1 (5 bases). V gave up 3 bases and J gave up 3 bases, with 5 bases separating them. Looked up from germline, CDR1 is SEHNR and CDR2 is FQNEAQ (reference sequence). This CDR3 has 12 residues. The CDR3 DNA reads TGTGCCAGCAGCTTGACAGACTATGGCTACACCTTC. Translating gives CASSLTDYGYTF. The full variable domain, rest sourced from reference TRBV7-9 and TRBJ1-2, is DTGVSQNPRHKITKRGQNVTFRCDPISEHNRLYWYRQTLGQGPEFLTYFQNEAQLEKSRLLSDRFSAERPKGSFSTLEIQRTEQGDSAMYLCASSLTDYGYTFGSGTRLTVV.

The gene calls are TRBV30 and TRBJ2-3; TRBD2 is a possible D gene (6 bases). Germline CDR1 reads GTSNPN; CDR2 reads SVGIG (reference sequence). The CDR3 runs to 12 residues. Deletions cut 0 bases from V and 14 bases from J, with 15 bases between. The CDR3 region is CAWSVIAVGGYF. CDR3 nucleotide sequence: TGTGCCTGGAGTGTAATCGCGGTCGGGGGGTATTTT.

The J gene is TRBJ2-7, the V gene TRBV7-8; no clear D. CDR1 and CDR2 from the germline V gene are SGHVS and FQNEAQ. Trimming removed 5 bases at V and 2 bases at J, with 13 bases between. This CDR3 spans 14 amino acids. CDR3 sequence reads: CASSTGQAAYEQYF. CDR3 DNA sequence: TGTGCCAGCAGCACCGGCCAGGCCGCCTACGAGCAGTACTTC. Looking up the rest from reference TRBV7-8 and TRBJ2-7 gives the full variable domain: GAGVSQSPRYKVAKRGQDVALRCDPISGHVSLFWYQQALGQGPEFLTYFQNEAQLDKSGLPSDRFFAERPEGSVSTLKIQRTQQEDSAVYLCASSTGQAAYEQYFGPGTRLTVT.

As for this clone: At one end, the junction sequence differs from germline, possibly due to a read error. The J gene is TRBJ1-2, the V gene TRBV30; 9 positions agree with TRBD1. The CDR3 runs to 13 residues. Germline V gives CDR1 GTSNPN, CDR2 SVGIG (reference sequence). In nucleotides, the CDR3 is TGTGCCTGGAGCGGACAGGGGCCTACATCCTACCCCTTC. Its protein product is CAWSGQGPTSYPF.

Note on this clone: Other DNA sequences in the sample encode the same CDR3. The CDR3 sequence is CASSLGGQGYYEQYF. In DNA, the CDR3 is TGCGCCAGCAGCTTGGGGGGACAGGGATACTACGAGCAGTACTTC. The V and J genes are TRBV5-1 and TRBJ2-7, with 9 bases identical to TRBD1. Unmatched junction bases numbered 4, after V lost 0 bases and J lost 3 bases. Germline loops: CDR1 SGHRS, CDR2 YFSETQ. The CDR3 runs to 15 residues.

V and J are TRBV18 and TRBJ2-3; TRBD2 aligns across 9 bases. The CDR3 sequence is 17 residues long. The germline CDR1 and CDR2 sequences are KGHSH and LQKENI. V trimming: 5 bases; J trimming: 2 bases; junction bases outside the gene matches: 11. The CDR3, as DNA: TGTGCCAGCTCATCACTGAGCGGGGGGCTACTCACAGATACGCAGTATTTT. Protein product: CASSSLSGGLLTDTQYF.

This chain links TRBV7-6 with TRBJ2-7; 10 bases map to TRBD1. The CDR3 totals 13 residues. Germline V CDR1 and CDR2: SGHVS, FNYEAQ. V was pared by 6 bases and J by 6 bases, with 5 bases of the junction left unmatched. CDR3 region: CASSSGTGAEQYF. For the CDR3, the DNA is TGTGCCAGCAGTTCCGGGACAGGGGCCGAGCAGTACTTC. Full variable domain (missing parts from reference TRBV7-6 and TRBJ2-7): GAGVSQSPRYKVTKRGQDVALRCDPISGHVSLYWYRQALGQGPEFLTYFNYEAQQDKSGLPNDRFSAERPEGSISTLTIQRTEQRDSAMYRCASSSGTGAEQYFGPGTRLTVT.

This clone was recorded a few times. The chain combines TRBV10-3 with TRBJ1-1; 7 bases fit TRBD1. This CDR3 contains 12 residues. Germline CDR1 is ENHRY and CDR2 is SYGVKD. Losses at the gene ends were 6 bases for V and 6 bases for J; bases not matched to a gene: 4. CDR3 loop: CAISTGDAEAFF. CDR3 DNA: TGTGCCATCAGCACAGGGGACGCTGAAGCTTTCTTT.

The V gene is TRBV4-3, the J gene TRBJ2-5, with a weak D call TRBD2 (5 bases). CDR1 and CDR2 from the germline V gene are LGHNA and YSLEER. The CDR3 runs to 15 residues. The V end was cut by 4 bases, the J end by 6 bases, with 18 bases between. The CDR3 reads CASSPQSTGMQTQYF. In nucleotides, the CDR3 is TGCGCCAGCAGCCCTCAGAGTACGGGGATGCAGACCCAGTACTTC.

This clone was seen only once. The CDR3 here is CASSLLAGQGTDTQYF. CDR3 in DNA: TGCGCCAGCAGCTTGTTGGCGGGGCAGGGCACAGATACGCAGTATTTT. The chain uses TRBV5-1 and TRBJ2-3, with D possibly being TRBD2 (6 bases). CDR1 SGHRS and CDR2 YFSETQ come from the germline V gene. CDR3 length: 16 amino acids. V was shortened by 1 base and J by 1 base, with 13 bases between the two germline ends.

The gene calls are TRBV5-1 and TRBJ1-5, with TRBD1 as a possible D gene (6 bases). V lost 6 bases, J lost 3 bases, and 10 bases lay in between. There are 13 residues in the CDR3. The germline V gene has CDR1 SGHRS and CDR2 YFSETQ. The CDR3 region has the DNA TGCGCCAGCACGACAGGTTTCAATCAGCCCCAGCATTTT. Amino acids: CASTTGFNQPQHF.

This clone is a singleton in its sample. CDR3 sequence reads: CASSLKQGFTDTQYF. CDR3 sequence (DNA): TGTGCCAGCAGTTTAAAGCAGGGGTTCACAGATACGCAGTATTTT. The chain links TRBV28 to TRBJ2-3; D is perhaps TRBD1 (6 bases). V was clipped by 2 bases and J by 2 bases, with 11 bases between them. Per the germline V gene, CDR1 is MDHEN and CDR2 is SYDVKM. CDR3 length: 15 amino acids.

The chain joins TRBV6-1 to TRBJ1-4; perhaps TRBD1 as D (5 bases). The CDR3 loop spans 16 amino acids. Germline V lookup: CDR1 MNHNS, CDR2 SASEGT. Trimming stripped 0 bases from V and 5 bases from J, with 13 bases between. CDR3 sequence reads: CASSEARGRRNEKLFF. In nucleotides, the CDR3 is TGTGCCAGCAGTGAAGCGCGGGGCAGGCGGAATGAAAAACTGTTTTTT.

J is TRBJ1-5 and V is TRBV28; TRBD1 agrees at 11 bases. In germline, CDR1 is MDHEN, CDR2 SYDVKM. This CDR3 has 17 amino acids. The trim removed 9 bases at V and 5 bases at J, leaving 15 bases unmatched. CDR3 bases: TGTGCCAGTCAAAAAGGGGGACAGGGGGTGGGGGATCAGCCCCAGCATTTT. This gives the protein CASQKGGQGVGDQPQHF.

The rearrangement links TRBV4-2 to TRBJ2-2; D remains ambiguous. The germline V and J ends were trimmed by 4 bases and 5 bases, with 14 bases remaining between them. The CDR3 sequence is 15 residues long. Germline values: CDR1 LGHNA, CDR2 YNFKEQ. CDR3 nucleotides: TGTGCCAGCAGCCCTGAGGCGGCTAGAACCGGGGAGCTGTTTTTT. Its translation is CASSPEAARTGELFF.

CDR3 sequence: CASSITLVGLAPGELFF. The CDR3 DNA sequence: TGTGCCAGTAGTATAACGCTTGTGGGACTAGCGCCCGGGGAGCTGTTTTTT. The chain is built from TRBV19 and TRBJ2-2; 10 bases fit TRBD2. The CDR3 spans 17 residues. CDR1 and CDR2 (germline): LNHDA, SQIVND (reference sequence). The V and J ends lost 2 bases and 6 bases, in that order; junction bases with no gene match: 9.

The sample holds one count of this clone. V is TRBV6-5 and J is TRBJ2-1; D uncertain. Germline CDR1 is MNHEY and CDR2 is SVGAGI. The CDR3 totals 11 residues. Trimming stripped 2 bases from V and 10 bases from J, with 6 bases between. The CDR3 DNA reads as TGTGCCAGCAGTTACGCGAGGGAGCAGTTCTTC. Its protein product is CASSYAREQFF.

J is TRBJ2-7 and V is TRBV7-2; D unresolved. Deletions cut 1 base from V and 3 bases from J, with 7 bases between. The CDR3 loop spans 13 amino acids. CDR1 and CDR2 (germline): SGHTA, FQGNSA. The CDR3 region has the DNA TGTGCCAGCAGCTTAGTCCAGAACTACGAGCAGTACTTC. Translated, it gives CASSLVQNYEQYF.

This clone was detected only a few times. This chain uses TRBV7-9 with TRBJ1-5; D is unresolved. The CDR3 is 14 amino acids. Germline V gene data show CDR1 as SEHNR and CDR2 as FQNEAQ (reference sequence). V was shortened by 5 bases and J by 8 bases, with 16 bases between the two germline ends. Written as DNA, the CDR3 is TGTGCCAGCAGCCCTAACTTAAAAGAGGAGCCCCAGCATTTT. Its translation is CASSPNLKEEPQHF.

V is TRBV18 and J is TRBJ1-1; the D gene is possibly TRBD1 (6 bases). V lost 3 bases to trimming and J lost 7 bases, with 18 bases between them. Germline values: CDR1 KGHSH, CDR2 LQKENI. The CDR3 extends over 15 amino acids. In nucleotides, the CDR3 is TGTGCCAGCTCACCGGCCGGCAGGGGCAGTTATGAAGCTTTCTTT. The encoded protein is CASSPAGRGSYEAFF.

The chain joins TRBV5-7 to TRBJ1-2; D is ambiguous. TRBV5-7 is filed as an ORF, its function uncertain. The V end lost 4 bases, the J end lost 8 bases, and 9 bases lay between the germline ends. The CDR3 is 11 residues long. CDR3: CASSHLRGYTF. CDR3 coding DNA: TGTGCCAGCAGCCATTTGAGGGGCTACACCTTC.

This rearrangement joins TRBV7-2 to TRBJ2-3; D gene ambiguous. The V gene lost 6 bases and the J gene lost 11 bases, with 15 bases spanning the gap. The V gene's germline CDR1 is SGHTA and CDR2 FQGNSA. This CDR3 comprises 12 residues. Written as DNA, the CDR3 is TGTGCCAGCAGTCCGCAGGAAGGTATGCAGTATTTT. Protein: CASSPQEGMQYF.